The 9 T cell receptor beta chains given below trace back to one sample, sequenced in a study of cytomegalovirus exposure and HLA in healthy donors. The PCR made use of 60 Vbeta and 13 Jbeta primers. Repertoires were generated with immunoSEQ multiplex PCR, while TCRdb's copy carries only in-frame clones and drops some. In the table there are about 98,000 clones, more than 60% of which are singletons. Sample: PBMCs. The receptors stem from a man in his fifties or sixties in good health and CMV-seronegative.

V is TRBV19 and J is TRBJ2-6; tentative D call: TRBD2 (6 bases). CDR1 is LNHDA, CDR2 SQIVND, per germline (reference sequence). The germline V and J ends were trimmed by 5 bases and 0 bases, with 14 bases remaining between them. The CDR3 consists of 17 residues. CDR3 bases: TGTGCCAGTAGTCCCGCCGGGGGACTCTCTGGGGCCAACGTCCTGACTTTC. Its protein product is CASSPAGGLSGANVLTF.

The chain joins TRBV13 to TRBJ2-2; TRBD2 might be the D (7 bases). V lost 5 bases to trimming and J lost 4 bases, with 14 bases between them. Germline V gives CDR1 PRHDT, CDR2 FYEKMQ (reference sequence). The CDR3 extends over 15 amino acids. In DNA form, the CDR3 reads TGTGCCAGCAGCAACGAGGGGGGGGTCACCGGGGAGCTGTTTTTT. Translation: CASSNEGGVTGELFF.

V and J are TRBV5-6 and TRBJ2-5, with D perhaps matching TRBD2 (6 bases). Germline-derived CDR1 and CDR2 are SGHDT and YYEEEE. V gave up 5 bases and J gave up 7 bases, with 15 bases separating them. The CDR3 consists of 13 residues. CDR3 in amino acids: CASRGGPSGTQYF. The CDR3, as DNA: TGTGCCAGCAGGGGGGGACCGTCGGGGACCCAGTACTTC.

This chain links TRBV18 with TRBJ2-7; tentative D call: TRBD2 (6 bases). The CDR3 is 14 amino acids. Germline V gene sequence: CDR1 KGHSH, CDR2 LQKENI. The V end was cut by 6 bases, the J end by 4 bases, with 16 bases between. CDR3 sequence: CASSAGRAGYEQYF. The CDR3 nucleotides are TGTGCCAGCTCGGCGGGACGGGCTGGGTACGAGCAGTACTTC.

This clone has just a few counts. V is TRBV4-1 and J is TRBJ2-2; D is possibly TRBD2 (6 bases). With 1 base removed from V and 1 base from J, the gap between germline ends came to 10 bases. Per the germline V gene, CDR1 is MGHRA and CDR2 is YSYEKL. This CDR3 spans 16 amino acids. For the CDR3, the DNA is TGCGCCAGCAGCCAAGGGGGAGGCGGGAACACCGGGGAGCTGTTTTTT. Its protein product is CASSQGGGGNTGELFF.

The chain uses TRBV13 and TRBJ2-1; TRBD2 matches 8 bases. CDR3 length: 15 amino acids. The V and J ends lost 5 bases and 8 bases, in that order; junction bases with no gene match: 11. Germline V CDR1 and CDR2: PRHDT, FYEKMQ (reference sequence). The CDR3 here is CASSNTQGLAHEQFF. As DNA, the CDR3 is TGTGCCAGCAGCAATACCCAAGGACTAGCCCATGAGCAGTTCTTC.

A word on this clone: Other DNA sequences in the sample encode the same CDR3. This chain connects TRBV6-5 to TRBJ1-6; D might be TRBD1 (6 bases). Germline CDR1 reads MNHEY; CDR2 reads SVGAGI. The CDR3 is 13 amino acids. Trimming left V 11 bases short and J 5 bases short, with 13 bases between. The CDR3 region has the DNA TGTGCCGCCTCAAGACAGGATAATTCACCCCTCCACTTT. Its translation is CAASRQDNSPLHF.

The genes are TRBV13 and TRBJ1-1; 8 nucleotides line up with TRBD1. The germline V gene encodes CDR1 PRHDT and CDR2 FYEKMQ (reference sequence). The CDR3 runs to 13 residues. Unmatched junction bases numbered 4, after V lost 5 bases and J lost 5 bases. The CDR3 is CASSDRGRTEAFF. CDR3 in DNA: TGTGCCAGCAGCGACAGGGGTAGGACTGAAGCTTTCTTT.

V usage is TRBV28 and J usage is TRBJ2-5, with D maybe TRBD2 (7 bases). The CDR3 has 15 residues. V lost 5 bases and J lost 2, with 15 bases in between. Germline V gene lookup returns CDR1 MDHEN and CDR2 SYDVKM. The CDR3 region is CASSLSGEGQETQYF. The CDR3 nucleotides read TGTGCCAGCAGTCTCTCAGGGGAGGGGCAAGAGACCCAGTACTTC. Drawing the rest from reference TRBV28 and TRBJ2-5, the complete variable domain is DVKVTQSSRYLVKRTGEKVFLECVQDMDHENMFWYRQDPGLGLRLIYFSYDVKMKEKGDIPEGYSVSREKKERFSLILESASTNQTSMYLCASSLSGEGQETQYFGPGTRLLVL.